A selection of T cell receptor beta chains follows, all from one sample in a study of T cells in Graves' hyperthyroidism and ophthalmopathy. A single record per CDR3 protein comes from TCRdb applying MiXCR to the multiplex PCR reads. This table holds 450,000 to 600,000 distinct CDR3 sequences, around 15% found once. The sample was blood. The receptor source for this set is a woman aged 40 to 50 with Graves' hyperthyroidism. CDR3s include the opening cysteine and the closing phenylalanine or tryptophan. A D gene is named only where the DNA matches it firmly. Rows may omit the clone size; those that give it use once, few, many or a size class.

d_call: TRBD1
clone_size: .
j_call: TRBJ2-2
v_call: TRBV20-1
cdr3_aa: CSASWGAGGIGELFF
cdr3_nt: TGCAGTGCTAGTTGGGGGGCAGGGGGCATCGGGGAGCTGTTTTTT

d_call: .
clone_size: many
j_call: TRBJ2-3
v_call: TRBV7-3
cdr3_aa: CASSQGSVTDTQYF
cdr3_nt: TGTGCCAGCAGCCAGGGTAGCGTCACAGATACGCAGTATTTT

d_call: .
clone_size: .
j_call: TRBJ1-1
v_call: TRBV20-1
cdr3_aa: CSARDRGQINTEAFF
cdr3_nt: TGCAGTGCTAGAGATCGGGGACAAATAAACACTGAAGCTTTCTTT

d_call: TRBD2
clone_size: many
j_call: TRBJ2-3
v_call: TRBV20-1
cdr3_aa: CSALVPSGGVGYTQYF
cdr3_nt: TGCAGTGCTCTTGTTCCTAGCGGAGGAGTTGGATATACGCAGTATTTT

d_call: .
clone_size: many
j_call: TRBJ2-3
v_call: TRBV6-1
cdr3_aa: CASSEVVTLTDTQYF
cdr3_nt: TGTGCCAGCAGTGAAGTTGTAACCCTCACAGATACGCAGTATTTT

d_call: .
clone_size: .
j_call: TRBJ2-6
v_call: TRBV11-3
cdr3_aa: CASSPPSNGANVLTF
cdr3_nt: TGTGCCAGCAGCCCCCCGTCGAACGGGGCCAACGTCCTGACTTTC

d_call: TRBD2
clone_size: many
j_call: TRBJ2-1
v_call: TRBV29-1
cdr3_aa: CSSRGGSYNEQFF
cdr3_nt: TGCAGCTCACGGGGCGGGAGCTACAATGAGCAGTTCTTC

d_call: TRBD1
clone_size: many
j_call: TRBJ2-1
v_call: TRBV7-3
cdr3_aa: CASSTGQGYEQFF
cdr3_nt: TGTGCCAGCAGCACCGGACAGGGGTATGAGCAGTTCTTC

d_call: TRBD1
clone_size: .
j_call: TRBJ1-4
v_call: TRBV5-5
cdr3_aa: CASSSGTGEANEKLFF
cdr3_nt: TGTGCCAGCAGCTCCGGGACAGGGGAAGCTAATGAAAAACTGTTTTTT

d_call: .
clone_size: few
j_call: TRBJ2-5
v_call: TRBV5-1
cdr3_aa: CASSPETGSGETQYF
cdr3_nt: TGCGCCAGCAGCCCGGAGACAGGATCAGGAGAGACCCAGTACTTC

d_call: .
clone_size: .
j_call: TRBJ2-2
v_call: TRBV5-8
cdr3_aa: CASSTKEQGNTGELFF
cdr3_nt: TGTGCCAGCAGCACGAAAGAACAGGGGAACACCGGGGAGCTGTTTTTT

d_call: .
clone_size: .
j_call: TRBJ1-1
v_call: TRBV29-1
cdr3_aa: CSVDQGSEAFF
cdr3_nt: TGCAGCGTTGATCAGGGTTCTGAAGCTTTCTTT

d_call: .
clone_size: many
j_call: TRBJ1-1
v_call: TRBV28
cdr3_aa: CASSPRAFPQTEAFF
cdr3_nt: TGTGCCAGCAGTCCCAGGGCGTTCCCCCAGACTGAAGCTTTCTTT

d_call: .
clone_size: .
j_call: TRBJ1-6
v_call: TRBV7-2
cdr3_aa: CASSKAGNPYSSYNSPLHF
cdr3_nt: TGTGCCAGCAGTAAAGCAGGGAATCCTTATAGCTCCTATAATTCACCCCTCCACTTT

d_call: TRBD2
clone_size: many
j_call: TRBJ2-1
v_call: TRBV7-8
cdr3_aa: CASSLVASGSPWNEQFF
cdr3_nt: TGTGCCAGCAGCTTAGTGGCTAGCGGGAGTCCTTGGAATGAGCAGTTCTTC

d_call: TRBD2
clone_size: .
j_call: TRBJ2-5
v_call: TRBV29-1
cdr3_aa: CSVTSGRARAETQYF
cdr3_nt: TGCAGCGTGACTAGCGGGAGGGCCCGGGCGGAGACCCAGTACTTC

d_call: TRBD2
clone_size: many
j_call: TRBJ2-7
v_call: TRBV20-1
cdr3_aa: CSARSPGTSGTSYEQYF
cdr3_nt: TGCAGTGCTAGATCCCCCGGGACTAGCGGGACCTCCTACGAGCAGTACTTC

d_call: TRBD1
clone_size: many
j_call: TRBJ2-5
v_call: TRBV28
cdr3_aa: CASRSGTGRQETQYF
cdr3_nt: TGTGCCAGCAGGTCTGGGACAGGGAGACAAGAGACCCAGTACTTC

d_call: .
clone_size: few
j_call: TRBJ2-5
v_call: TRBV24-1
cdr3_aa: CATSAGGPSETQYF
cdr3_nt: TGTGCCACCAGTGCCGGGGGTCCTTCGGAGACCCAGTACTTC

d_call: TRBD2
clone_size: .
j_call: TRBJ2-7
v_call: TRBV7-8
cdr3_aa: CASSSVAGGPNEQYF
cdr3_nt: TGTGCCAGCAGCTCCGTAGCGGGAGGGCCGAACGAGCAGTACTTC

d_call: TRBD1
clone_size: few
j_call: TRBJ2-7
v_call: TRBV5-8
cdr3_aa: CASSQWGTGGAYEQYF
cdr3_nt: TGTGCCAGCAGCCAATGGGGGACAGGGGGGGCTTACGAGCAGTACTTC

d_call: .
clone_size: many
j_call: TRBJ2-7
v_call: TRBV28
cdr3_aa: CASRPPTVWEQYF
cdr3_nt: TGTGCCAGCAGGCCCCCGACGGTGTGGGAGCAGTACTTC

d_call: TRBD2
clone_size: few
j_call: TRBJ2-5
v_call: TRBV12-3/TRBV12-4
cdr3_aa: CASSWGLIQGTQYF
cdr3_nt: TGTGCCAGCAGTTGGGGACTAATCCAAGGGACCCAGTACTTC

d_call: TRBD1
clone_size: many
j_call: TRBJ2-2
v_call: TRBV3-1
cdr3_aa: CASSQGRGHTGELFF
cdr3_nt: TGTGCCAGCAGCCAAGGCAGGGGGCATACCGGGGAGCTGTTTTTT

d_call: TRBD1
clone_size: few
j_call: TRBJ2-5
v_call: TRBV20-1
cdr3_aa: CSAPRDSGQETQYF
cdr3_nt: TGCAGTGCCCCACGGGACAGCGGACAAGAGACCCAGTACTTC

d_call: .
clone_size: many
j_call: TRBJ2-2
v_call: TRBV28
cdr3_aa: CASTRGDSLGELFF
cdr3_nt: TGTGCCAGCACTAGGGGCGACTCTCTCGGGGAGCTGTTTTTT

d_call: .
clone_size: .
j_call: TRBJ2-7
v_call: TRBV11-2
cdr3_aa: CASSSWGEQYF
cdr3_nt: TGTGCCAGCAGCTCATGGGGCGAGCAGTACTTC

d_call: .
clone_size: many
j_call: TRBJ2-7
v_call: TRBV2
cdr3_aa: CASVPPPTYEQYF
cdr3_nt: TGTGCCAGCGTACCCCCCCCGACCTACGAGCAGTACTTC

d_call: .
clone_size: .
j_call: TRBJ1-6
v_call: TRBV18
cdr3_aa: CASSPRDSGLNSPLHF
cdr3_nt: TGTGCCAGCTCACCACGGGACTCCGGCCTTAATTCACCCCTCCACTTT

d_call: TRBD1
clone_size: .
j_call: TRBJ2-1
v_call: TRBV28
cdr3_aa: CASSFIQGGIGGEQFF
cdr3_nt: TGTGCCAGCAGTTTCATACAGGGGGGAATCGGTGGTGAGCAGTTCTTC

d_call: .
clone_size: many
j_call: TRBJ1-5
v_call: TRBV20-1
cdr3_aa: CSAGQTNQPQHF
cdr3_nt: TGCAGTGCTGGACAGACCAATCAGCCCCAGCATTTT

d_call: TRBD1
clone_size: few
j_call: TRBJ2-7
v_call: TRBV6-1
cdr3_aa: CASSPSDRAIYEQYF
cdr3_nt: TGTGCCAGCAGTCCTTCGGACAGGGCAATCTACGAGCAGTACTTC

d_call: TRBD2
clone_size: .
j_call: TRBJ2-7
v_call: TRBV27
cdr3_aa: CASSLSIGRTSYEQYF
cdr3_nt: TGTGCCAGCAGTTTATCGATCGGGAGGACCTCCTACGAGCAGTACTTC

d_call: .
clone_size: many
j_call: TRBJ1-4
v_call: TRBV7-8
cdr3_aa: CASSPQSQGEKLFF
cdr3_nt: TGTGCCAGCAGCCCGCAGTCCCAAGGGGAAAAACTGTTTTTT

d_call: TRBD2
clone_size: many
j_call: TRBJ2-7
v_call: TRBV6-6
cdr3_aa: CASSYSGLAGGSYEQYF
cdr3_nt: TGTGCCAGCAGTTACTCGGGACTAGCGGGAGGATCCTACGAGCAGTACTTC

d_call: .
clone_size: many
j_call: TRBJ2-1
v_call: TRBV15
cdr3_aa: CATSRDRVNNEQFF
cdr3_nt: TGTGCCACCAGCAGAGATCGGGTTAACAATGAGCAGTTCTTC

d_call: .
clone_size: few
j_call: TRBJ1-2
v_call: TRBV7-9
cdr3_aa: CASSLEGYTF
cdr3_nt: TGTGCCAGCAGCTTAGAGGGCTACACCTTC

d_call: TRBD1
clone_size: many
j_call: TRBJ1-1
v_call: TRBV13
cdr3_aa: CASSLAGTGGETEAFF
cdr3_nt: TGTGCCAGCAGCTTAGCGGGGACAGGGGGAGAGACTGAAGCTTTCTTT

d_call: .
clone_size: many
j_call: TRBJ2-1
v_call: TRBV7-9
cdr3_aa: CASSLAGSWNEQFF
cdr3_nt: TGTGCCAGCAGCTTAGCGGGGTCCTGGAATGAGCAGTTCTTC

d_call: TRBD2
clone_size: once
j_call: TRBJ2-1
v_call: TRBV20-1
cdr3_aa: CSARGSGGQIEQFF
cdr3_nt: TGCAGTGCTAGAGGGAGCGGGGGGCAAATTGAGCAGTTCTTC

d_call: TRBD1
clone_size: many
j_call: TRBJ1-4
v_call: TRBV6-1
cdr3_aa: CASSPIGGTGGRVQSLFF
cdr3_nt: TGTGCCAGCAGCCCCATTGGAGGGACAGGGGGCCGGGTCCAATCACTGTTTTTT

d_call: .
clone_size: many
j_call: TRBJ2-7
v_call: TRBV5-1
cdr3_aa: CASSLGSGPEQYF
cdr3_nt: TGCGCCAGCAGCTTGGGTTCTGGCCCCGAGCAGTACTTC